This T cell receptor (beta chain) was obtained from a study of cytomegalovirus exposure and HLA in healthy donors. Broader study findings: Highly shared variants forming one cluster were likely a sequencing artifact.

Primers for the PCR totalled 60 Vbeta and 13 Jbeta. Some clones are missing from TCRdb's copy, which holds only in-frame ones; the method was immunoSEQ multiplex PCR. The table counts 53,000 or so clones; over 10% lies in the top ten. Comment on this clone: Its antigen is not identified.

V lost 2 bases, J lost 4 bases, and 12 bases lay in between. CDR1 is MNHEY and CDR2 is SMNVEV in the germline V gene (reference sequence). This CDR3 is 15 amino acids long. The rearrangement uses TRBV27 and TRBJ1-3; no definite D call. The receptor's source is a man aged 18 to 29 in good health and CMV-seropositive. The sample comprised PBMCs. The CDR3 DNA sequence: TGTGCCAGCAGTTTAGACGGGTCCTCCGGAAACACCATATATTTT. Translated: CASSLDGSSGNTIYF.